This T cell receptor (beta chain) is from a study of blood T cell repertoires in COVID-19. About the research overall: Italy, Spain and the United States were the sources of the convalescent and acute COVID-19 samples. From T cells, B-cell-depleted T cells, or PBMCs came the material, which was cDNA or gDNA.

Per the original methods: Amplification from reference gene primers served as the basis for estimated nucleated cell counts. Profiled with immunoSEQ multiplex PCR; TCRdb holds only in-frame clones, not every one. The V and J calls and clone size were taken over from that table, and D and trimming were inferred from the DNA. In the table there are about 230,000 clones, roughly 86% of which are singletons. The material sequenced was peripheral blood. The sequence was obtained from a woman in her fifties or sixties with acute or convalescent COVID-19.

The chain's CDR3 is CASEDKGLVNTEAFF. The DNA of the CDR3 is TGTGCCAGCGAGGACAAGGGTCTGGTGAACACTGAAGCTTTCTTT. The chain carries TRBV19 and TRBJ1-1; tentatively, D is TRBD1 (5 bases). The CDR3 is made up of 15 amino acids. The germline gives CDR1 LNHDA, CDR2 SQIVND (reference sequence). V lost 9 bases and J 0 bases, leaving 17 bases between the germline ends.